A single sample is the source of the 14 T cell receptor beta chains below, sequenced in a study of radiation and T cells in renal cell carcinoma. Clones were sequenced by immunoSEQ multiplex PCR, and TCRdb holds only the in-frame ones, with some missing. This sample yields tens of thousands of clones, of which roughly 72% are seen a single time; 6.5% to 8% belongs to the top ten. Specified time point: blood 2 weeks post-SBRT. The treatment here: 15 Gy SBRT to primary tumor, nephrectomy 4 weeks later. Sequenced here: blood, sampled from a patient whose treatment included radiotherapy and nephrectomy. These receptors originate from a man in his 60s with renal cell carcinoma.

The chain has TRBV18 and TRBJ2-5, with 7 positions matching TRBD2. The CDR3 loop spans 15 amino acids. The germline V gene encodes CDR1 KGHSH and CDR2 LQKENI. Unmatched junction bases numbered 5, after V lost 3 bases and J lost 1 base. This chain's CDR3 is CASSPTGLTQETQYF. The CDR3 bases are TGTGCCAGCTCACCCACGGGACTAACCCAAGAGACCCAGTACTTC. Combining the CDR3 with reference TRBV18 and TRBJ2-5 gives the whole variable domain NAGVMQNPRHLVRRRGQEARLRCSPMKGHSHVYWYRQLPEEGLKFMVYLQKENIIDESGMPKERFSAEFPKEGPSILRIQQVVRGDSAAYFCASSPTGLTQETQYFGPGTRLLVL.

The chain combines TRBV28 with TRBJ1-4; D might be TRBD1 (6 bases). The CDR3 length is 16 residues. CDR1 is MDHEN and CDR2 is SYDVKM in the germline V gene. Trimming shortened V by 3 bases and J by 7 bases, and 18 bases separated the two germline ends. CDR3 in amino acids: CASSFGGARPVEKLFF. CDR3 coding DNA: TGTGCCAGCAGTTTTGGGGGGGCGCGGCCGGTTGAAAAACTGTTTTTT.

This clone appeared once. CDR3 in DNA: TGTGCCAGCAGTCTAGAATTCACGGATACGCAGTATTTT. Amino acids: CASSLEFTDTQYF. This chain connects TRBV9 to TRBJ2-3; no clear D gene. In germline, CDR1 is SGDLS, CDR2 YYNGEE. CDR3 size: 13 residues. V lost 5 bases and J 6 bases, leaving 13 bases between the germline ends.

This chain links TRBV19 with TRBJ1-2; TRBD1 matches 8 bases. CDR3 size: 14 residues. From germline, CDR1 is LNHDA and CDR2 SQIVND (reference sequence). After removal of 6 bases from V and 7 bases from J, the junction contained 10 bases not matched to a gene. The CDR3 spells CASSGTGQGSGYTF. Written as DNA, the CDR3 is TGTGCCAGTAGCGGGACAGGACAGGGTAGTGGCTACACCTTC.

The gene calls are TRBV7-9 and TRBJ1-2; no firm D call. This CDR3 is built from 14 residues. Germline assignment: CDR1 SEHNR and CDR2 FQNEAQ (reference sequence). Deletions cut 8 bases from V and 7 bases from J, with 20 bases between. This CDR3 reads CASVRTDPGVGYTF. Written as DNA, the CDR3 is TGTGCCAGCGTCCGGACCGATCCTGGGGTTGGCTACACCTTC.

The chain recombines TRBV20-1 with TRBJ2-3; no clear D. V was pared by 2 bases and J by 8 bases, with 8 bases between. The germline gives CDR1 DFQATT, CDR2 SNEGSKA (reference sequence). This CDR3 region has 11 residues. CDR3 DNA sequence: TGCAGTGCTAGAACCCCTCCTACGCAGTATTTT. Translation gives CSARTPPTQYF.

In this sample, this clone turned up a few times. Here the CDR3 reads CASSFGGVYGYTF. CDR3 nucleotides: TGTGCCAGCAGTTTTGGGGGGGTATACGGCTACACCTTC. The chain couples TRBV27 to TRBJ1-2; D is possibly TRBD1 (5 bases). Germline V gene lookup returns CDR1 MNHEY and CDR2 SMNVEV (reference sequence). V was trimmed by 3 bases and J by 8 bases, leaving 13 bases between them. The CDR3 spans 13 residues.

This sequence joins TRBV11-3 and TRBJ2-1, with D possibly matching TRBD2 (6 bases). The germline gives CDR1 SGHNT, CDR2 YENEEA. Trimming cost V 5 bases and J 6 bases, with 17 bases left between them. This CDR3 has 15 residues. The CDR3 here is CASSPSGTLPNEQFF. In DNA form, the CDR3 reads TGTGCCAGCAGCCCATCCGGGACTTTGCCCAATGAGCAGTTCTTC.

The chain recombines TRBV9 with TRBJ2-1, with TRBD2 matching over 7 bases. The V segment lost 4 bases and the J segment 3 bases; nucleotides outside the gene matches: 4. The germline CDR1 and CDR2 sequences are SGDLS and YYNGEE. This CDR3 region has 14 residues. CDR3 protein: CASSPGTNYNEQFF. The CDR3 DNA reads TGTGCCAGCAGCCCCGGGACTAACTACAATGAGCAGTTCTTC.

The genes are TRBV21-1 and TRBJ2-6. TRBV21-1 is a pseudogene segment. The CDR3 totals 16 residues. The CDR3: CASSTTRKSGANVLTF. CDR3 in DNA: TGTGCCAGCAGCACCACAAGGAAATCTGGGGCCAACGTCCTGACTTTC.

The chain is built from TRBV27 and TRBJ1-1; 8 bases align to TRBD1. This CDR3 comprises 16 residues. Germline V gene sequence: CDR1 MNHEY, CDR2 SMNVEV (reference sequence). Trimming cost V 2 bases and J 4 bases; bases outside gene matches: 9. For the CDR3, the DNA is TGTGCCAGCAGTTTAACGCCCAGACAGGGGAGCACTGAAGCTTTCTTT. Its protein is CASSLTPRQGSTEAFF.

This clone appeared a few times. The chain is built from TRBV10-3 and TRBJ1-4; a weak D match, TRBD1 (5 bases). The germline V and J ends were trimmed by 10 bases and 8 bases, with 17 bases remaining between them. Germline CDR1 is ENHRY and CDR2 is SYGVKD. This CDR3 has 13 residues. Here the CDR3 DNA reads TGTGCCACCCGCCGGGGGATGGGAGAAAAACTGTTTTTT. Translating gives CATRRGMGEKLFF.

The rearrangement links TRBV18 to TRBJ1-1; D is unresolved. CDR1 is KGHSH and CDR2 is LQKENI in the germline V gene. V dropped 2 bases and J dropped 9 bases, with 10 bases sitting between them. This CDR3 is 12 amino acids long. The CDR3 DNA is TGTGCCAGCTCACCAAAGGTGACGCAAGCTTTCTTT. It is translated as CASSPKVTQAFF.

This chain joins TRBV6-5 and TRBJ2-7; 7 bases match TRBD1. The CDR3 runs to 14 residues. V trimming: 6 bases; J trimming: 9 bases; junction bases outside the gene matches: 14. The V gene's germline CDR1 is MNHEY and CDR2 SVGAGI. The CDR3 nucleotides are TGTGCCAGCAGAACCGGGACAGCCGCCATAAGGCAGTACTTC. Its protein product is CASRTGTAAIRQYF.